These 29 T cell receptor beta chains share one sample of origin, sequenced in a study of CD4 and CD8 cells across lung adenocarcinoma regions. Each CDR3 protein gets one entry after TCRdb re-called the PCR reads with MiXCR. The top ten hold nearly 50% of the sample, which has about 25,000 distinct CDR3 sequences, approximately 50% seen once. Source material: CD8+ T cells from the center of a lung tumor. The source is a male donor with lung adenocarcinoma. The CD4 and CD8 labels of this study may be unreliable.

This clonotype was observed once. The chain joins TRBV4-1 to TRBJ2-3; weak D call: TRBD2 (6 bases). The end of the DNA is better explained by TRBJ2-4, so the J call may be wrong. The CDR3 totals 16 residues. The V gene's germline CDR1 is MGHRA and CDR2 YSYEKL. CDR3 region: CASSQDRLGGKNTQYF. The CDR3 DNA reads TGCGCCAGCAGCCAAGATCGCCTGGGAGGCAAAAATACTCAGTACTTC.

This clonotype is medium-sized. In nucleotides, the CDR3 is TGTGCCAGCAGTTTTGGGGGGCCCCAAGAGACCCAGTACTTC. Protein product: CASSFGGPQETQYF. The gene calls are TRBV27 and TRBJ2-5; possibly TRBD1 or TRBD2 for D (6 bases each). V was pared by 3 bases and J by 1 base, with 9 bases between. Germline CDR1 is MNHEY and CDR2 is SMNVEV (reference sequence). The CDR3 extends over 14 amino acids.

This clonotype was seen a handful of times. This chain uses TRBV5-1 with TRBJ2-5; 7 bases fit TRBD2. Germline CDR1 reads SGHRS; CDR2 reads YFSETQ. Germline trimming cut 2 bases from V and 11 bases from J; bases unmatched to any gene: 15. The CDR3 is 15 amino acids. The CDR3 loop is CASSLPPAVAGEQYF. CDR3 sequence (DNA): TGCGCCAGCAGCTTACCCCCTGCCGTTGCGGGGGAGCAGTACTTC.

This clonotype was observed many times. The chain couples TRBV12-3 or TRBV12-4 to TRBJ2-5; D ambiguous. The CDR3 totals 12 residues. The ends were cut back, 6 bases at V and 0 bases at J, with 5 bases in the middle. CDR3 sequence reads: CASSPYQETQYF. DNA of the CDR3: TGTGCCAGCAGCCCGTACCAAGAGACCCAGTACTTC.

This sequence joins TRBV10-3 and TRBJ2-4, with D perhaps matching TRBD1 or TRBD2 (5 bases each). Looked up from germline, CDR1 is ENHRY and CDR2 is SYGVKD. There are 13 residues in the CDR3. V dropped 10 bases and J dropped 12 bases, with 22 bases sitting between them. The CDR3 sequence is CASGRRDQETQYF. The CDR3 coding sequence is TGTGCCAGCGGGCGCCGGGACCAAGAGACTCAGTACTTC.

This rearrangement joins TRBV7-3 to TRBJ2-1, with 10 bases matching TRBD1. The CDR3 runs to 14 residues. The ends lost 5 bases at V and 8 bases at J; junction bases unmatched: 6. Germline V gene data show CDR1 as SGHTA and CDR2 as FQGTGA. This CDR3 reads CASSAGQGIDEQFF. The CDR3 nucleotides are TGTGCCAGCAGCGCGGGACAGGGGATAGATGAGCAGTTCTTC.

This clonotype was counted at least ten times. This chain links TRBV6-2 or TRBV6-3 with TRBJ2-1; 9 bases agree with TRBD2. The CDR3 runs to 14 residues. Germline assignment: CDR1 MNHEY and CDR2 SVGEGT. The V and J ends lost 9 bases and 9 bases, in that order; junction bases with no gene match: 12. The CDR3 DNA reads as TGTGCCAGTTGGGGGACTAGCCGGAGGGCTGAGCAGTTCTTC. This sequence encodes CASWGTSRRAEQFF.

This clonotype came up a few times. The rearrangement joins TRBV6-5 to TRBJ2-4; D perhaps matches TRBD2 (6 bases). The ends were cut back, 2 bases at V and 1 base at J, with 9 bases in the middle. Germline CDR1 is MNHEY and CDR2 is SVGAGI. This CDR3 has 15 amino acids. CDR3 DNA sequence: TGTGCCAGCAGTTACCGGAGCGGGGCCAAAAACATTCAGTACTTC. Its translation: CASSYRSGAKNIQYF.

CDR3 nucleotide sequence: TGTGCCAGCAGTGTGATAGCGGGGGGCTACGAGCAGTACTTC. It encodes CASSVIAGGYEQYF. V is TRBV6-1 and J is TRBJ2-7, with 10 bases identical to TRBD2. In germline, CDR1 is MNHNS, CDR2 SASEGT. This CDR3 is built from 14 residues. V was clipped by 4 bases and J by 3 bases; unmatched bases: 3.

The chain has TRBV27 and TRBJ2-3; the D is unclear. V was clipped by 3 bases and J by 5 bases, with 6 bases between them. Germline V gives CDR1 MNHEY, CDR2 SMNVEV (reference sequence). This CDR3 contains 12 residues. The CDR3 DNA sequence: TGTGCCAGCAGTTTCTCCAAAGATACGCAGTATTTT. Translation gives CASSFSKDTQYF.

This chain uses TRBV27 with TRBJ2-5; 11 bases fit TRBD2. This CDR3 has 15 residues. J was trimmed by 0 bases and V by 3 bases; bases with no gene match: 0. CDR1 and CDR2 from the germline V gene are MNHEY and SMNVEV (reference sequence). The CDR3 DNA sequence: TGTGCCAGCAGTTTGACTAGCGGGAACCAAGAGACCCAGTACTTC. Amino acids: CASSLTSGNQETQYF.

This sequence joins TRBV28 and TRBJ1-1, with TRBD1 identical over 7 bases. Germline-derived CDR1 and CDR2 are MDHEN and SYDVKM. This CDR3 contains 13 residues. After removal of 6 bases from V and 4 bases from J, the junction contained 5 bases not matched to a gene. The CDR3 coding sequence is TGTGCCAGCAGCCTAGGGGGCTTCACTGAAGCTTTCTTT. Protein sequence: CASSLGGFTEAFF.

The chain has TRBV7-9 and TRBJ2-3; 8 bases align to TRBD1. V dropped 5 bases and J dropped 0; count of bases not matched to a gene: 4. The CDR3 consists of 15 residues. Germline CDR1 is SEHNR and CDR2 is FQNEAQ (reference sequence). CDR3 DNA: TGTGCCAGCAGCCACCGGGACAGGAGCACAGATACGCAGTATTTT. Translation gives CASSHRDRSTDTQYF.

In its sample, this clonotype was seen many times. The V gene is TRBV6-1, the J gene TRBJ2-7; no reliable D call. The CDR3 is 12 amino acids. The germline V and J ends were trimmed by 4 bases and 1 base, with 5 bases remaining between them. From germline, CDR1 is MNHNS and CDR2 SASEGT. CDR3 sequence: CASSVISYEQYF. The CDR3 nucleotides are TGTGCCAGCAGTGTGATTTCCTACGAGCAGTACTTC.

The J gene is TRBJ2-3, the V gene TRBV18; TRBD1 matches 9 bases. The V and J ends lost 6 bases and 2 bases, in that order; junction bases with no gene match: 18. CDR1 and CDR2 from the germline V gene are KGHSH and LQKENI. The CDR3 loop spans 19 amino acids. The CDR3 DNA reads as TGTGCCAGCTCGTCGACAACAGGGGGCGCGGGAAGTTACACAGATACGCAGTATTTT. Translating it yields CASSSTTGGAGSYTDTQYF.

This clonotype was detected a few times. This chain links TRBV7-6 with TRBJ2-3; D remains ambiguous. There are 15 residues in the CDR3. Between the trimmed V and J ends, which lost 8 bases and 11 bases, there was a span of 26 bases. In germline, CDR1 is SGHVS, CDR2 FNYEAQ. This CDR3 is CASALTPPPGVGQYF. In nucleotides, the CDR3 is TGTGCCAGCGCGTTAACTCCGCCTCCAGGTGTGGGGCAGTATTTT.

This clonotype was seen at least ten times. The rearrangement uses TRBV10-3 and TRBJ1-2, with D perhaps matching TRBD1 (5 bases). Trimming removed 4 bases at V and 6 bases at J, with 18 bases between. CDR1 and CDR2 (germline): ENHRY, SYGVKD. The CDR3 contains 15 residues. CDR3 sequence reads: CAISGGALSLDGYTF. The CDR3 DNA reads TGTGCCATCAGTGGCGGGGCCCTGTCTCTGGATGGCTACACCTTC.

In its sample, this clonotype was seen many times. The chain has TRBV25-1 and TRBJ2-1, with TRBD2 identical over 12 bases. In germline, CDR1 is MGHDK, CDR2 SYGVNS. The CDR3 totals 16 residues. Unmatched junction bases numbered 5, after V lost 2 bases and J lost 6 bases. CDR3 amino acids: CASSEGSSGRVNEQFF. As DNA, the CDR3 is TGTGCCAGCAGTGAAGGGTCTAGCGGGAGGGTCAATGAGCAGTTCTTC. The full variable domain, completed using reference TRBV25-1 and TRBJ2-1, is EADIYQTPRYLVIGTGKKITLECSQTMGHDKMYWYQQDPGMELHLIHYSYGVNSTEKGDLSSESTVSRIRTEHFPLTLESARPSHTSQYLCASSEGSSGRVNEQFFGPGTRLTVL.

As concerns this clonotype: At one of its ends the junction is not consistent with the germline gene, which may arise from a read error. The V gene is TRBV7-6, the J gene TRBJ2-2; 11 bases are a match to TRBD1. This CDR3 region has 18 residues. Germline CDR1 reads SGHVS; CDR2 reads FNYEAQ. CDR3 residues: CASSSEIPGTGGTGTLYF. CDR3 DNA: TGTGCCAGCAGCTCGGAAATTCCCGGGACAGGGGGAACCGGGACGCTGTATTTT.

The chain couples TRBV7-3 to TRBJ1-2, with 9 nucleotides matching TRBD1. Germline V gives CDR1 SGHTA, CDR2 FQGTGA. The CDR3 runs 13 residues. Germline trimming cut 4 bases from V and 7 bases from J; bases unmatched to any gene: 4. The CDR3 nucleotides are TGTGCCAGCAGCTCGGGGACAGGGCTTGGCTACACCTTC. Translation: CASSSGTGLGYTF.

To note about this clonotype: An end of the junction differs from the germline gene, which may be a read error. The rearrangement joins TRBV10-2 to TRBJ2-4; D is unresolved. This CDR3 has 14 residues. Germline assignment: CDR1 WSHSY and CDR2 SAAADI. This CDR3 is CARLTGRDRDIQYF. As DNA, the CDR3 is TGTGCCAGGCTCACTGGCCGTGACCGAGACATTCAGTACTTC.

A word on this clonotype: The junction departs from germline at one end; a sequencing error may be responsible. The rearrangement joins TRBV6-1 to TRBJ2-3, with a possible D match to TRBD2 (6 bases). The CDR3 has 14 residues. Germline values: CDR1 MNHNS, CDR2 SASEGT. CDR3 in amino acids: CAGTGRGATDTQYF. CDR3 nucleotides: TGTGCCGGCACGGGGCGGGGAGCCACAGATACTCAGTATTTC.

Only a few counts were recorded for this clonotype. The chain is built from TRBV10-2 and TRBJ2-1; the match to TRBD1 covers 9 bases. The J call may be faulty, since TRBJ2-7 better matches the DNA end. The CDR3 has 16 amino acids. Germline V gene lookup returns CDR1 WSHSY and CDR2 SAAADI. The CDR3 reads CASSDPGTGSLFEQYV. The CDR3 nucleotides are TGCGCCAGCAGTGATCCGGGGACAGGGAGTCTTTTCGAGCAGTACGTC.

This clonotype was counted ten times or more. The chain couples TRBV6-4 to TRBJ2-3, with 8 positions matching TRBD2. V was clipped by 2 bases and J by 4 bases; unmatched bases: 5. The CDR3 runs 15 residues. Germline V lookup: CDR1 MRHNA, CDR2 SNTAGT. CDR3 in DNA: TGTGCCAGCAGTGACGGGAGCGGGAGTGCAGATACGCAGTATTTT. The encoded protein is CASSDGSGSADTQYF.

About this clonotype itself: At one end the junction does not follow the germline gene, possibly because of a read error. The J gene is TRBJ2-3, the V gene TRBV6-1; no reliable D call. Germline V lookup: CDR1 MNHNS, CDR2 SASEGT. The CDR3 is 11 amino acids. CDR3 amino acids: CASTLAETQYF. As DNA, the CDR3 is TGTGCCAGCACCTTAGCAGAGACGCAGTATTTC.

J is TRBJ2-1 and V is TRBV27, with 8 nucleotides matching TRBD1. This CDR3 has 13 amino acids. The germline V gene has CDR1 MNHEY and CDR2 SMNVEV (reference sequence). V lost 6 bases and J lost 4; bases outside the gene matches: 2. The CDR3 DNA reads as TGTGCCAGCAGAGGACAGGGATACAATGAGCAGTTCTTC. This sequence encodes CASRGQGYNEQFF.

This clonotype occurred once. CDR3 region: CASSAGTLNSPLHF. DNA for the CDR3: TGCGCCAGCAGTGCCGGGACTCTAAATTCACCCCTCCACTTT. The gene calls are TRBV10-1 and TRBJ1-6; the D gene is possibly TRBD1 (5 bases). CDR3 length equals 14 residues. Trimming removed 4 bases from V and 7 bases from J, with 11 bases in between. Germline V gene sequence: CDR1 WNHNN, CDR2 SYGVQD (reference sequence).

The V and J genes are TRBV10-3 and TRBJ1-2, with D perhaps matching TRBD1 (5 bases). The CDR3 is 13 amino acids. Germline loops: CDR1 ENHRY, CDR2 SYGVKD. Trimming stripped 6 bases from V and 4 bases from J, with 12 bases between. The CDR3 reads CAIRGARGYGYTF. In DNA form, the CDR3 reads TGTGCCATCAGAGGGGCGCGAGGCTATGGCTACACCTTC.

The CDR3 DNA reads TGTGCCAGCAGCTGGGGACTAGCGGGAGAGGGGGAGACCCAGTACTTC. Protein sequence: CASSWGLAGEGETQYF. The chain combines TRBV6-1 with TRBJ2-5; 14 bases align to TRBD2. Germline V lookup: CDR1 MNHNS, CDR2 SASEGT. The CDR3 is made up of 16 amino acids. J was trimmed by 5 bases and V by 6 bases; bases with no gene match: 8.